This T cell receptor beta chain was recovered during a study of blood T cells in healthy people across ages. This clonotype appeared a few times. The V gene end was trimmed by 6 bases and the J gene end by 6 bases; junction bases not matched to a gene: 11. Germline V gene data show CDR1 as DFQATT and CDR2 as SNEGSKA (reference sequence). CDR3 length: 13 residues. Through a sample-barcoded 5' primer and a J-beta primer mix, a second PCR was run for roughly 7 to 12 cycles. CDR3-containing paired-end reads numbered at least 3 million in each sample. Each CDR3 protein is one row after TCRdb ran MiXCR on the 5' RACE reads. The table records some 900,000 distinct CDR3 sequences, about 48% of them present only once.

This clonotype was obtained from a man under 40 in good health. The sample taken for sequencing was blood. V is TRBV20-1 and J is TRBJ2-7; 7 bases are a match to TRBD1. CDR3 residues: CSAGPTTGAEQYF. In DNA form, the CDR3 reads TGCAGTGCCGGCCCAACTACAGGGGCCGAGCAGTACTTC.